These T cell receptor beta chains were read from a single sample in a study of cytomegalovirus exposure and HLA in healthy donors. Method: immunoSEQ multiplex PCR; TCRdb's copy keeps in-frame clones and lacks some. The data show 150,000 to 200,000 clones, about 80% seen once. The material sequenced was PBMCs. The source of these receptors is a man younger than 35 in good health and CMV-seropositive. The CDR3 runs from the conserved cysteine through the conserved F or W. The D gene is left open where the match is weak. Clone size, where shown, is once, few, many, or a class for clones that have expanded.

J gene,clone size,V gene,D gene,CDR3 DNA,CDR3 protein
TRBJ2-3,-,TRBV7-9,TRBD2,TGTGCCAGCAAGGCACTAGCGGGAGTATCAGATACGCAGTATTTT,CASKALAGVSDTQYF
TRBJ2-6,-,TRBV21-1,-,-,CASSRGDRVGSGANVLTF
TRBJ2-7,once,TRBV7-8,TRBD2,TGTGCCAGCAGCCTATCTGGGGTAGCGGGAGACGAGCAGTACTTC,CASSLSGVAGDEQYF
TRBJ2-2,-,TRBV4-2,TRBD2,TGTGCCAGCAGCCACCTGGGACTAGCGAGTCTCCGTGACACCGGGGAGCTGTTTTTT,CASSHLGLASLRDTGELFF
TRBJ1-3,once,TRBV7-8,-,TGTGCCAGCAGCCCCAGGCGCGACTCTGGAAACACCATATATTTT,CASSPRRDSGNTIYF
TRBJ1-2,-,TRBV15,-,TGTGCCACCAGCACTGACAGGAGTCCTAACTATGGCTACACCTTC,CATSTDRSPNYGYTF
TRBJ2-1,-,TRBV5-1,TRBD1,TGCGCCAGCAGTAGGGACAGAGGGAACAATGAGCAGTTCTTC,CASSRDRGNNEQFF
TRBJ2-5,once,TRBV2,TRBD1,TGTGCCAGCAGGGACAGGGAGAAAGAGACCCAGTACTTC,CASRDREKETQYF
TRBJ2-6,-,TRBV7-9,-,TGTGCCAGCAGTACTCCAGGGATTGGGGCCAACGTCCTGACTTTC,CASSTPGIGANVLTF
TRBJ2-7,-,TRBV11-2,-,TGTGCCAGCAGTATGACAGACTACGAGCAGTACTTC,CASSMTDYEQYF
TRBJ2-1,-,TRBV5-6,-,TGTGCCAGCAGCCGTTACAATGAGCAGTTCTTC,CASSRYNEQFF
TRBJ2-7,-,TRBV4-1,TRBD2,TGCGCCAGCAGCCAAGGACTAGCCCCCAACTACGAGCAGTACTTC,CASSQGLAPNYEQYF
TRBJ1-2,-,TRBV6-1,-,TGTGCCAGCAGTGAATATACGGGCTATGGCTACACCTTC,CASSEYTGYGYTF
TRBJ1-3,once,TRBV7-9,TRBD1,TGTGCCAGCAGCTATTTCAGGGGGCCTCTCGGAAACACCATATATTTT,CASSYFRGPLGNTIYF
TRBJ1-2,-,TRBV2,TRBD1,TGTGCCAGCAGTGAAGGGACAGGGTACGGCTACACCTTC,CASSEGTGYGYTF
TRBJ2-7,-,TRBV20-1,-,TGCAGTGCTCCCAGGGTTGACGAGCAGTACTTC,CSAPRVDEQYF
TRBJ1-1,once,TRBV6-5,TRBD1,TGTGCCAGCAGCCAGGGGGCAAAGACTGAAGCTTTCTTT,CASSQGAKTEAFF